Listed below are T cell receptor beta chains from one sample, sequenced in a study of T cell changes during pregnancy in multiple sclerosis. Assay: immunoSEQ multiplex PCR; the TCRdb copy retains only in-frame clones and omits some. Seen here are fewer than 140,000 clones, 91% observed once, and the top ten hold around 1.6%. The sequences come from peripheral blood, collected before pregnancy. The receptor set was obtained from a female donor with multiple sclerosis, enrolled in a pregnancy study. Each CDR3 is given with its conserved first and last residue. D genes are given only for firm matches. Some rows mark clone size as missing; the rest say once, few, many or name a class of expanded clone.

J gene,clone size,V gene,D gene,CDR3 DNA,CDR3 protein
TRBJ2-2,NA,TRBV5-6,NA,TGTGCCAGCAGCTCCGGGACTCCGAACACCGGGGAGCTGTTTTTT,CASSSGTPNTGELFF
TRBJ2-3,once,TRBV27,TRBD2,TGTGCCAACAAAGGCGGGGGGCAAGATACGCAGTATTTT,CANKGGGQDTQYF
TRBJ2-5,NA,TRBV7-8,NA,TGTGCCAGCAGCCAACTGGAGACCCAGTACTTC,CASSQLETQYF
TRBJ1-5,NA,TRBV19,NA,TGTGCCAGTAGTTCCCGCCCGGGTTGGGGCAATCAGCCCCAGCATTTT,CASSSRPGWGNQPQHF
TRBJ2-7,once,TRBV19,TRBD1,TGTGCCAGTAGTGCCCTGACAGGGAGCTTGGGGGAGCAGTACTTC,CASSALTGSLGEQYF
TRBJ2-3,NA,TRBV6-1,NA,TGTGCCAGCAGTGAAGGGAGGGGCAGCACAGATACGCAGTATTTT,CASSEGRGSTDTQYF
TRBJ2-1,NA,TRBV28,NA,TGTGCCAGCAGTTTATGGCGGGGCTACAATGAGCAGTTCTTC,CASSLWRGYNEQFF
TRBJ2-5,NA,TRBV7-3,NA,TGTGCCAGCAGCGTCACGGACGGTCCGGGGGAGACCCAGTACTTC,CASSVTDGPGETQYF
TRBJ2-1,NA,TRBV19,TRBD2,TGTGCCAGTCACAATAGCGGGAGGGCCCAGAATGAGCAGTTCTTC,CASHNSGRAQNEQFF
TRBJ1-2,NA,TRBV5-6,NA,TGTGCCAGCAGCTTGACCCGGACAGAGAACTATGGCTACACCTTC,CASSLTRTENYGYTF
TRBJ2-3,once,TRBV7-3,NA,TGTGCCAGCGGGGCCGTGGGCACAGATACGCAGTATTTT,CASGAVGTDTQYF
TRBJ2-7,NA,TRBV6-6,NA,TGTGCCAGCAGTTACGATGGGGGCGCTTCCTACGAGCAGTACTTC,CASSYDGGASYEQYF
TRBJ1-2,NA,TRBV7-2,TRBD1,TGTGCCAGCAGCTTAGCGTTGGGACAGGGTAATGGCTACACCTTC,CASSLALGQGNGYTF
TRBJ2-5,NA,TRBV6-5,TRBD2,TGTGCCAGCAGTTACGAAAAAGCGGGGCGAGGAGAGACCCAGTACTTC,CASSYEKAGRGETQYF
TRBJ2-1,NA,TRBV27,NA,TGTGCCAGCAGCCCAAGGGGCCCTTCCTACAATGAGCAGTTCTTC,CASSPRGPSYNEQFF
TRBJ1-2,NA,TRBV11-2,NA,TGTGCCAGCAGTTCATCGGGGGGGCTCGGCTACACCTTC,CASSSSGGLGYTF
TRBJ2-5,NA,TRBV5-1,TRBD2,TGCGCCAGCAGCTTGAATCTAGCGGGGAAAGAGACCCAGTACTTC,CASSLNLAGKETQYF
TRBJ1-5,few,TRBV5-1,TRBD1,TGCGCCAGCAGCGTGGGACAGGGAGATCAGCCCCAGCATTTT,CASSVGQGDQPQHF
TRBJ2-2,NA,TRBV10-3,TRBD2,TGTGCCATCAGCGGGACTAGCGGGAGGATGAACACCGGGGAGCTGTTTTTT,CAISGTSGRMNTGELFF
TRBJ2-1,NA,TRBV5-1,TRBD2,TGCGCCAGCAGCTACGGGACTAGCAATGAGCAGTTCTTC,CASSYGTSNEQFF
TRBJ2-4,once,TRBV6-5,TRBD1,TGTGCCAGCAGTTACTCAGGGACAGTAAAAAACATTCAGTACTTC,CASSYSGTVKNIQYF
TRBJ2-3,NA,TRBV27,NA,TGTGCCAGCAGTCCGCACTACACAGATACGCAGTATTTT,CASSPHYTDTQYF
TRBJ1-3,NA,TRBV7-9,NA,TGTGCCAGCAGCTTAGGGCTTGGAAACACCATATATTTT,CASSLGLGNTIYF
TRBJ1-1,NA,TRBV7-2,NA,TGTGCCAGCAGCTTAGTGGGAGGAGAAGGATTTGAAGCTTTCTTT,CASSLVGGEGFEAFF
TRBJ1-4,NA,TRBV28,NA,TGTGCCAGCTGGGGCAGGGAAGAAAAACTGTTTTTT,CASWGREEKLFF
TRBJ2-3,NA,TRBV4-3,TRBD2,TGCGCCAGCAGCCAAGCCGGACTAGCATTTGATACGCAGTATTTT,CASSQAGLAFDTQYF
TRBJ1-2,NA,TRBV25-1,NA,TGTGCCAGCAGTGTACCCGTAGGTCGGGGGGATTATGGCTACACCTTC,CASSVPVGRGDYGYTF
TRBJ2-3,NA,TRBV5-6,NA,TGTGCCAGCAGCTTGTGGGGGGTCCCAGATACGCAGTATTTT,CASSLWGVPDTQYF
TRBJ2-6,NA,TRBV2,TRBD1,TGTGCCGGACAGGGGGCTGGGGCCAACGTCCTGACTTTC,CAGQGAGANVLTF
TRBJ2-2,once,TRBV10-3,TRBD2,TGTGCCATCAGTGAGGCGGGAGTGGTGACCGGGGAGCTGTTTTTT,CAISEAGVVTGELFF
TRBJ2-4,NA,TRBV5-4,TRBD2,TGTGCCAGCAGCTTCGGGGGGGTTGGCAGCCAGAACATTCAGTACTTC,CASSFGGVGSQNIQYF
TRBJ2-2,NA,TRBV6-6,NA,TGTGCCAGCACCCAAGACACGGCCGGGGAGCTGTTTTTT,CASTQDTAGELFF
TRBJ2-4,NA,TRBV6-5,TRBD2,TGTGCCAGCAGCACGGGACTAGCGAAAAACATTCAGTACTTC,CASSTGLAKNIQYF
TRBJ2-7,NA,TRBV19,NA,TGTGCCAGTAGTATAGATCTCAGGAACGAGCAGTACTTC,CASSIDLRNEQYF
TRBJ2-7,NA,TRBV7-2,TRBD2,TGTGCCAGCAGCCTAGGACAGCCGGGACTAGCGGGATCCGAGCAGTACTTC,CASSLGQPGLAGSEQYF
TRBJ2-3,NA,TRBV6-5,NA,TGTGCCAGCAGGCGACTAAGCTCCCTCACAGATACGCAGTATTTT,CASRRLSSLTDTQYF
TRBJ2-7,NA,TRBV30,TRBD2,TGTGCCTGGAGTGTAAGCGGGGGGCCCTACGAGCAGTACTTC,CAWSVSGGPYEQYF
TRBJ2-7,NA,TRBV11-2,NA,TGTGCCAGCGGAGAGGGACTTTCCTACGAGCAGTACTTC,CASGEGLSYEQYF
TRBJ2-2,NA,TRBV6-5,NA,TGTGCCAGCAGTTACTCGTCGGCGGTCGGGGAGCTGTTTTTT,CASSYSSAVGELFF
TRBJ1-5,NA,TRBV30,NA,TGTGCCTGGAGTCCTTACCCCGGGGGCAATCAGCCCCAGCATTTT,CAWSPYPGGNQPQHF
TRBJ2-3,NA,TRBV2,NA,TGTGCCAGCAGTGACAGGATGACAGATACGCAGTATTTT,CASSDRMTDTQYF
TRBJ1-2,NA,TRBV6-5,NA,TGTGCCAGCAGCCCAGACAGAAACTATGGCTACACCTTC,CASSPDRNYGYTF
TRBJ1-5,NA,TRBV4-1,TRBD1,TGCGCCAGCAGCCAAGAGGGACAGAGCAATCAGCCCCAGCATTTT,CASSQEGQSNQPQHF